This is a list of T cell receptor beta chains from one sample in a study of CD8 T cells in ankylosing spondylitis. TCRdb re-derived calls from the 5' RACE reads in MiXCR, one entry per CDR3 protein. The table includes just over 350,000 distinct CDR3 sequences, roughly 22% detected once. The sequencing sample was made of blood, either unsorted or a sorted T cell fraction (not recorded which). These receptors originate from a male donor with ankylosing spondylitis or in good health (not recorded which). Each CDR3 is given with its conserved first and last residue. The order of the fields is J gene, D gene, V gene, clone size, CDR3 DNA, CDR3 protein. A D gene is named only where the DNA matches it firmly. Expanded clones get a size class; other rows say once, few or many, or leave the size out.

j_call: TRBJ2-2
d_call: .
v_call: TRBV27
clone_size: few
cdr3_nt: TGTGCCAGCAGTTTAGAGTCCAGGTTATGGTCTGGGGAGCTGTTTTTT
cdr3_aa: CASSLESRLWSGELFF

j_call: TRBJ2-3
d_call: .
v_call: TRBV7-2
clone_size: .
cdr3_nt: TGTGCCAGCAGCGGTGGCCCCCCCGATACGCAGTATTTT
cdr3_aa: CASSGGPPDTQYF

j_call: TRBJ2-7
d_call: .
v_call: TRBV25-1
clone_size: few
cdr3_nt: TGTGCCAGCAGTGACCCCCGGTCCTACGAGCAGTACTTC
cdr3_aa: CASSDPRSYEQYF

j_call: TRBJ2-7
d_call: .
v_call: TRBV12-3/TRBV12-4
clone_size: few
cdr3_nt: TGTGCCAGCAGTTTTAACCTCGGCCCAACGGAGCAGTACTTC
cdr3_aa: CASSFNLGPTEQYF

j_call: TRBJ2-2
d_call: TRBD2
v_call: TRBV12-3/TRBV12-4
clone_size: .
cdr3_nt: TGTGCCAGCAGTCCCCCGGGACTACCTTACGGCGGGGAGCTGTTTTTT
cdr3_aa: CASSPPGLPYGGELFF

j_call: TRBJ2-3
d_call: .
v_call: TRBV20-1
clone_size: .
cdr3_nt: TGCAGTGCTGATCAGGGGTTGAGCACAGATACGCAGTATTTT
cdr3_aa: CSADQGLSTDTQYF

j_call: TRBJ2-5
d_call: TRBD1
v_call: TRBV5-1
clone_size: few
cdr3_nt: TGCGCCAGCAGCCCTGAGACAGGGCGAGGAGAGACCCAGTACTTC
cdr3_aa: CASSPETGRGETQYF

j_call: TRBJ2-7
d_call: .
v_call: TRBV11-2
clone_size: few
cdr3_nt: TGTGCCAGCAGCTTAGCCGGGGCAGGGCAGGCGTACGAGCAGTACTTC
cdr3_aa: CASSLAGAGQAYEQYF

j_call: TRBJ2-1
d_call: .
v_call: TRBV4-2
clone_size: .
cdr3_nt: TGTGCCAGCAGCCAAGTGGTCGGAAACGTCAATGAGCAGTTCTTC
cdr3_aa: CASSQVVGNVNEQFF

j_call: TRBJ1-2
d_call: .
v_call: TRBV28
clone_size: few
cdr3_nt: TGTGCCAGCAGTTTATTCTCTACCGCTGGAGGCTACACCTTC
cdr3_aa: CASSLFSTAGGYTF

j_call: TRBJ2-7
d_call: .
v_call: TRBV7-9
clone_size: few
cdr3_nt: TGTGCCAGCAGCTCCCGGGACCCTCCCATCGAGCAGTACTTC
cdr3_aa: CASSSRDPPIEQYF

j_call: TRBJ1-5
d_call: .
v_call: TRBV5-1
clone_size: many
cdr3_nt: TGCGCCAGCAGCTTGGAGGGTCAGCCCCAGCATTTT
cdr3_aa: CASSLEGQPQHF

j_call: TRBJ2-1
d_call: TRBD2
v_call: TRBV20-1
clone_size: .
cdr3_nt: TGCAGTGCTAGGGGACTAAACTCCTACAATGAGCAGTTCTTC
cdr3_aa: CSARGLNSYNEQFF

j_call: TRBJ2-1
d_call: .
v_call: TRBV12-3/TRBV12-4
clone_size: .
cdr3_nt: TGTGCCAGCAGTTTCGTACCCCTCGGGAGTATGGTCTTC
cdr3_aa: CASSFVPLGSMVF

j_call: TRBJ1-1
d_call: TRBD1
v_call: TRBV3-1
clone_size: .
cdr3_nt: TGTGCCAGCAGCCAGAAAGCAGGACAGGGGCTCACTGAAGCTTTCTTT
cdr3_aa: CASSQKAGQGLTEAFF

j_call: TRBJ2-1
d_call: .
v_call: TRBV11-2
clone_size: few
cdr3_nt: TGTGCCAGCAGCTTAGATTACAACCATGAGCAGTTCTTC
cdr3_aa: CASSLDYNHEQFF

j_call: TRBJ2-7
d_call: .
v_call: TRBV6-1
clone_size: .
cdr3_nt: TGTGCCAGCAGTGAAGTAAAGGGCTTAGGACACAGGACCTACGAGCAGTACTTC
cdr3_aa: CASSEVKGLGHRTYEQYF

j_call: TRBJ2-1
d_call: TRBD1
v_call: TRBV20-1
clone_size: .
cdr3_nt: TGCAGTGCTAGAGAGCACGGGACAGCATATCATGAGCAGTTCTTC
cdr3_aa: CSAREHGTAYHEQFF

j_call: TRBJ1-2
d_call: TRBD1
v_call: TRBV13
clone_size: many
cdr3_nt: TGTGCCAGCAGCACGGGACAGGGATATAACTATGGCTACACCTTC
cdr3_aa: CASSTGQGYNYGYTF

j_call: TRBJ2-3
d_call: .
v_call: TRBV30
clone_size: few
cdr3_nt: TGTGCCTGGAGTGTATTAGCTCCTGGGGATACGCAGTATTTT
cdr3_aa: CAWSVLAPGDTQYF

j_call: TRBJ2-6
d_call: .
v_call: TRBV11-2
clone_size: few
cdr3_nt: TGTGCCAGCAGCTTTGGGTCCACTGGGGCCAACGTCCTGACTTTC
cdr3_aa: CASSFGSTGANVLTF

j_call: TRBJ2-7
d_call: TRBD1
v_call: TRBV28
clone_size: .
cdr3_nt: TGTGCCAGCACCGAGACAGGGGGCAACGAGCAGTACTTC
cdr3_aa: CASTETGGNEQYF

j_call: TRBJ2-1
d_call: .
v_call: TRBV29-1
clone_size: few
cdr3_nt: TGCAGCGTTGAAGGCCAGGGGGGAAATGAGCAGTTCTTC
cdr3_aa: CSVEGQGGNEQFF

j_call: TRBJ1-5
d_call: .
v_call: TRBV12-3/TRBV12-4
clone_size: few
cdr3_nt: TGTGCCAGCACCGCAGGCAATCAGCCCCAGCATTTT
cdr3_aa: CASTAGNQPQHF

j_call: TRBJ2-7
d_call: .
v_call: TRBV6-5
clone_size: few
cdr3_nt: TGTGCCAGCAGTTACTCACTAGCAACCGAGCAGTACTTC
cdr3_aa: CASSYSLATEQYF

j_call: TRBJ2-1
d_call: TRBD2
v_call: TRBV20-1
clone_size: .
cdr3_nt: TGCAGTGCTAGCCCTCCAGCGGGGGGCCCCGCCGAGTTCTTC
cdr3_aa: CSASPPAGGPAEFF

j_call: TRBJ2-4
d_call: .
v_call: TRBV4-1
clone_size: .
cdr3_nt: TGCGCCAGCAGCCAAGTAGAACGGCAGCCAAACATTCAGTACTTC
cdr3_aa: CASSQVERQPNIQYF

j_call: TRBJ2-1
d_call: TRBD2
v_call: TRBV7-2
clone_size: few
cdr3_nt: TGTGCCAGCAGACCGACTAGCGGGGGGGCGAGTAATGAGCAGTTCTTC
cdr3_aa: CASRPTSGGASNEQFF

j_call: TRBJ2-1
d_call: .
v_call: TRBV10-3
clone_size: few
cdr3_nt: TGTGCCATCAGTGATGGAGGGAAGCTGAATGAGCAGTTCTTC
cdr3_aa: CAISDGGKLNEQFF

j_call: TRBJ2-7
d_call: .
v_call: TRBV6-1
clone_size: .
cdr3_nt: TGTGCCAGCATAAGGGCCTACGAGCAGTACTTC
cdr3_aa: CASIRAYEQYF

j_call: TRBJ2-1
d_call: TRBD1
v_call: TRBV12-3/TRBV12-4
clone_size: few
cdr3_nt: TGTGCCAGCAGTTCCTCGGACAGGGCGGGCAATGAGCAGTTCTTC
cdr3_aa: CASSSSDRAGNEQFF

j_call: TRBJ1-1
d_call: .
v_call: TRBV11-2
clone_size: .
cdr3_nt: TGTGCCAGCAGCCGGGGGGAGGAGATAGGTGAAGCTTTCTTT
cdr3_aa: CASSRGEEIGEAFF

j_call: TRBJ2-5
d_call: TRBD2
v_call: TRBV7-9
clone_size: few
cdr3_nt: TGTGCCAGCAGCTTAAATTTAGCGGGGGGACAAGAGACCCAGTACTTC
cdr3_aa: CASSLNLAGGQETQYF

j_call: TRBJ2-7
d_call: .
v_call: TRBV6-5
clone_size: .
cdr3_nt: TGTGCCAGCAGTTACGGGGCAGGGGGGGTCGAGCAGTACTTC
cdr3_aa: CASSYGAGGVEQYF

j_call: TRBJ2-1
d_call: .
v_call: TRBV7-8
clone_size: many
cdr3_nt: TGTGCCAGCAGCTTAATCGACAATGAGCAGTTCTTC
cdr3_aa: CASSLIDNEQFF

j_call: TRBJ2-1
d_call: .
v_call: TRBV11-2
clone_size: few
cdr3_nt: TGTGCCAGCAGCTTTTCTTCCGCCCGTGACAATGAGCAGTTCTTC
cdr3_aa: CASSFSSARDNEQFF

j_call: TRBJ2-2
d_call: .
v_call: TRBV4-1
clone_size: .
cdr3_nt: TGCGCCAGCAGCCAAGTGGCAGAGAACACCGGGGAGCTGTTTTTT
cdr3_aa: CASSQVAENTGELFF

j_call: TRBJ2-5
d_call: TRBD1
v_call: TRBV12-3/TRBV12-4
clone_size: .
cdr3_nt: TGTGCCAGCAGTTTTGGAGACAGGGTGGAGACCCAGTACTTC
cdr3_aa: CASSFGDRVETQYF

j_call: TRBJ2-7
d_call: .
v_call: TRBV6-1
clone_size: few
cdr3_nt: TGTGCCAGCAGTGAAGCCACGGGAGTCCCCTACTACGAGCAGTACTTC
cdr3_aa: CASSEATGVPYYEQYF

j_call: TRBJ1-2
d_call: .
v_call: TRBV12-3/TRBV12-4
clone_size: .
cdr3_nt: TGTGCCAGCGGACCTTCCCGGGCGTATGGCTACACCTTC
cdr3_aa: CASGPSRAYGYTF

j_call: TRBJ2-7
d_call: TRBD1
v_call: TRBV27
clone_size: .
cdr3_nt: TGTGCCAGCAGTTTATCCTCCGGGACAGGGTTCTACGAGCAGTACTTC
cdr3_aa: CASSLSSGTGFYEQYF

j_call: TRBJ2-3
d_call: .
v_call: TRBV10-2
clone_size: .
cdr3_nt: TGCGCCAGCAGTGTACGGGCGGGGACGCAGTATTTT
cdr3_aa: CASSVRAGTQYF

j_call: TRBJ2-7
d_call: .
v_call: TRBV7-9
clone_size: .
cdr3_nt: TGTGCCAGCAGCCCCCGACACTACGAGCAGTACTTC
cdr3_aa: CASSPRHYEQYF

j_call: TRBJ1-5
d_call: .
v_call: TRBV5-1
clone_size: .
cdr3_nt: TGCGCCATAAGGGGGGGTGAGCCCCAGCATTTT
cdr3_aa: CAIRGGEPQHF

j_call: TRBJ2-7
d_call: TRBD1
v_call: TRBV20-1
clone_size: .
cdr3_nt: TGCAGTGCTAGCCTACAGGGGGCGCACGAGCCCCCCTACGAGCAGTACTTC
cdr3_aa: CSASLQGAHEPPYEQYF

j_call: TRBJ2-7
d_call: TRBD1
v_call: TRBV19
clone_size: few
cdr3_nt: TGTGCCAGTAGTATAGATCTCGGGACAGGGATTGAGCAGTACTTC
cdr3_aa: CASSIDLGTGIEQYF

j_call: TRBJ2-7
d_call: TRBD1
v_call: TRBV7-9
clone_size: .
cdr3_nt: TGTGCCAGCAGCTTTTTGCCGGGACAGGGCCACGAGCAGTACTTC
cdr3_aa: CASSFLPGQGHEQYF

j_call: TRBJ2-7
d_call: .
v_call: TRBV5-1
clone_size: few
cdr3_nt: TGCGCCAGCAGCTTTGATGAGCGGCTACCCAATTTCTACGAGCAGTACTTC
cdr3_aa: CASSFDERLPNFYEQYF

j_call: TRBJ2-3
d_call: .
v_call: TRBV11-2
clone_size: few
cdr3_nt: TGTGCCAGCACCCGAAGGTTCGGGGGCCCCGACAGCACAGATACGCAGTATTTT
cdr3_aa: CASTRRFGGPDSTDTQYF

j_call: TRBJ2-7
d_call: TRBD1
v_call: TRBV7-3
clone_size: .
cdr3_nt: TGTGCCAGCAGCTTAAGACAGGGGGGATTC
cdr3_aa: CASSLRQGGF

j_call: TRBJ2-3
d_call: TRBD2
v_call: TRBV6-5
clone_size: few
cdr3_nt: TGTGCCAGCAGTTACGAGACTAGCGGGGGATACGGGGCGGATACGCAGTATTTT
cdr3_aa: CASSYETSGGYGADTQYF

j_call: TRBJ2-2
d_call: TRBD1
v_call: TRBV6-1
clone_size: .
cdr3_nt: TGTGCCAGCAGGAAACCGGACAGGGGCAACACCGGGGAGCTGTTTTTT
cdr3_aa: CASRKPDRGNTGELFF

j_call: TRBJ1-1
d_call: .
v_call: TRBV4-1
clone_size: few
cdr3_nt: TGCGCCAGCAGCCAAGATTTGGATCTGAACACTGAAGCTTTCTTT
cdr3_aa: CASSQDLDLNTEAFF

j_call: TRBJ2-7
d_call: .
v_call: TRBV12-3/TRBV12-4
clone_size: few
cdr3_nt: TGTGCCAGCAGTTTTCTGGGCACCTACGAGCAGTACTTC
cdr3_aa: CASSFLGTYEQYF

j_call: TRBJ2-1
d_call: .
v_call: TRBV7-8
clone_size: few
cdr3_nt: TGTGCCAGCAGCTTATATTCTGGGGGGCTGCATGAGCAGTTCTTC
cdr3_aa: CASSLYSGGLHEQFF

j_call: TRBJ1-5
d_call: .
v_call: TRBV7-8
clone_size: .
cdr3_nt: TGTGCCAGCAGCTTAGCGAGGATGGGCAATCAGCCCCAGCATTTT
cdr3_aa: CASSLARMGNQPQHF

j_call: TRBJ2-1
d_call: TRBD2
v_call: TRBV27
clone_size: .
cdr3_nt: TGTGCCAGCAGTTTAATGGGCGGGGGAAAAGATGAGCAGTTCTTC
cdr3_aa: CASSLMGGGKDEQFF